A single sample gave rise to the 8 T cell receptor beta chains below, sequenced in a study of T cell responses to AZD1222 COVID-19 vaccine. Measured with immunoSEQ multiplex PCR; TCRdb has only the in-frame clones, and not every one. This sample has 120,000 or so clones, with roughly 88% found just once. The sequencing here drew on peripheral blood, taken on day 0 of MenACWY control vaccination. Receptors originate from an adult in good health.

V gene TRBV2 combines with J gene TRBJ2-7; TRBD1 matches at 10 bases. V lost 2 bases to trimming and J lost 5 bases; unmatched junction nucleotides: 3. This CDR3 is built from 14 residues. Germline CDR1 is SNHLY and CDR2 is FYNNEI. The CDR3 DNA is TGTGCCAGCAGTGAAAGGACAGGGGGAAACGAGCAGTACTTC. It specifies CASSERTGGNEQYF.

The chain uses TRBV5-1 and TRBJ1-2; D is perhaps TRBD1 (5 bases). The V gene's germline CDR1 is SGHRS and CDR2 YFSETQ. The CDR3 covers 15 residues. The V end was cut by 5 bases, the J end by 1 base, with 15 bases between. CDR3: CASSRSQGLNYGYTF. The CDR3 DNA sequence: TGCGCCAGCAGTAGGTCCCAGGGCCTTAACTATGGCTACACCTTC.

V is TRBV4-1 and J is TRBJ1-2, with TRBD1 as a possible D gene (6 bases). CDR3 length equals 14 residues. V gave up 4 bases and J gave up 0 bases, with 9 bases separating them. CDR1 is MGHRA, CDR2 YSYEKL, per germline. The CDR3 nucleotides read TGCGCCAGCAGCCCCCGGACAGCTAACTATGGCTACACCTTC. It translates to CASSPRTANYGYTF.

As DNA, the CDR3 is TGTGCCATCCCCGACAGGGGCCACTCCTACGAGCAGTACTTC. This sequence encodes CAIPDRGHSYEQYF. The chain is built from TRBV10-3 and TRBJ2-7; 8 bases agree with TRBD1. V dropped 8 bases and J dropped 0; count of bases not matched to a gene: 6. CDR3 length equals 14 residues. Germline loops: CDR1 ENHRY, CDR2 SYGVKD.

This clone was counted once. This chain connects TRBV18 to TRBJ1-5, with D possibly matching TRBD1 (6 bases). CDR1 and CDR2 (germline): KGHSH, LQKENI. The CDR3 is made up of 14 amino acids. V was shortened by 6 bases and J by 3 bases, with 12 bases between the two germline ends. Here the CDR3 DNA reads TGTGCCAGCTCTTCGGACAGCGCCAATCAGCCCCAGCATTTT. It is translated as CASSSDSANQPQHF.

The gene calls are TRBV11-2 and TRBJ2-5; D gene uncertain. This CDR3 contains 14 residues. V shed 5 bases and J shed 3 bases, with 13 bases lying between them. Germline lookup yields CDR1 SGHAT and CDR2 FQNNGV. CDR3 nucleotide sequence: TGTGCCAGCAGCCAAGGGTTTGACAAAGAGACCCAGTACTTC. Its translation is CASSQGFDKETQYF.

This clone was recorded once. V and J are TRBV9 and TRBJ1-1; D is unresolved. The CDR3 length is 16 residues. The germline gives CDR1 SGDLS, CDR2 YYNGEE. V shed 0 bases and J shed 3 bases, with 15 bases lying between them. CDR3 DNA: TGTGCCAGCAGCGTAGGAATCCAAAATTTGGACACTGAAGCTTTCTTT. Translation: CASSVGIQNLDTEAFF.

The chain employs TRBV5-1 and TRBJ1-3; no definite D call. Germline CDR1 and CDR2: SGHRS and YFSETQ. V lost 0 bases, J lost 0 bases, and 10 bases lay in between. This CDR3 contains 16 residues. The CDR3 DNA reads as TGCGCCAGCAGCTTGGCCGGAGAGCCCTCTGGAAACACCATATATTTT. Its translation: CASSLAGEPSGNTIYF.